What follows are 32 T cell receptor beta chains derived from one specimen sequenced in a study of T-cell memory formation after mild COVID-19. Each CDR3 protein gets one entry after TCRdb re-called the 5' RACE reads with MiXCR. Counted here are approximately 150,000 distinct CDR3 sequences, roughly 15% occurring once; the ten biggest clones make up about 14%. Specimen: PBMCs or a T cell subset sorted from them (not recorded which). These receptors were taken from an adult woman who had mild COVID-19 (a few samples of this study predate the infection). Cell type and time point are not known.

This clonotype was seen more than once but under ten times. The CDR3 is CASSIVSGSPEQFF. The CDR3, as DNA: TGTGCCAGTAGTATAGTATCAGGTTCCCCCGAGCAGTTCTTC. The rearrangement uses TRBV19 and TRBJ2-1; unclear D gene. The CDR3 has 14 residues. Per the germline V gene, CDR1 is LNHDA and CDR2 is SQIVND (reference sequence). The ends were cut back, 1 base at V and 10 bases at J, with 14 bases in the middle.

The chain uses TRBV7-6 and TRBJ2-3; D not resolved. CDR1 is SGHVS, CDR2 FNYEAQ, per germline. V lost 3 bases, J lost 0 bases, and 10 bases lay in between. The CDR3 has 15 amino acids. The CDR3 bases are TGTGCCAGCAGCTTTGCGCCGTCTAGCACAGATACGCAGTATTTT. Translated, it gives CASSFAPSSTDTQYF.

This chain connects TRBV5-4 to TRBJ2-3; 13 nucleotides line up with TRBD2. The CDR3 runs 16 residues. Germline CDR1 and CDR2: SGHNT and YYREEE (reference sequence). J lost 3 bases, V lost 1 base, and 2 bases had no gene match. The CDR3 DNA follows: TGTGCCAGCAGCTTGAAACTAGCGGGGGGGACAGATACGCAGTATTTT. It translates to CASSLKLAGGTDTQYF.

V gene TRBV5-1 combines with J gene TRBJ2-7; D possibly matches TRBD1 or TRBD2 (6 bases each). V was pared by 4 bases and J by 5 bases, with 28 bases between. The CDR3 runs 18 residues. Germline CDR1 reads SGHRS; CDR2 reads YFSETQ. DNA for the CDR3: TGCGCCAGCAGCCTGACCTTTGGTTCGGAGGGGGTAAGGGACGAGCAGTACTTC. Translating gives CASSLTFGSEGVRDEQYF.

This clonotype was observed a few times. The chain combines TRBV21-1 with TRBJ2-7; the table assigns TRBD1, which was not confirmed against the DNA. TRBV21-1 is described as a pseudogene. The CDR3 is made up of 16 amino acids. The CDR3 loop is CASSFIPRQGKHEQYF. Written as DNA, the CDR3 is TGTGCCAGCAGCTTTATCCCCCGACAGGGGAAGCACGAGCAGTACTTC.

The chain has TRBV6-2 or TRBV6-3 and TRBJ2-1, with D tentatively TRBD1 (5 bases). Looked up from germline, CDR1 is MNHEY and CDR2 is SVGEGT. The CDR3 runs to 13 residues. V shed 3 bases and J shed 6 bases, with 9 bases lying between them. The CDR3 spells CASSYDSFNEQFF. The CDR3 bases are TGTGCCAGCAGTTATGACAGCTTCAATGAGCAGTTCTTC.

V and J are TRBV6-2 or TRBV6-3 and TRBJ2-3, with D perhaps matching TRBD2 (6 bases). The CDR3 runs to 15 residues. V lost 7 bases to trimming and J lost 0 bases, with 14 bases between them. Germline CDR1 reads MNHEY; CDR2 reads SVGEGT. CDR3 region: CASNRLESSTDTQYF. The CDR3 nucleotides read TGTGCCAGCAATCGACTAGAATCCAGCACAGATACGCAGTATTTT.

V usage is TRBV2 and J usage is TRBJ2-7, with TRBD1 matching over 10 bases. This CDR3 is built from 15 residues. Losses at the gene ends were 6 bases for V and 4 bases for J; bases not matched to a gene: 9. CDR1 is SNHLY and CDR2 is FYNNEI in the germline V gene. The CDR3 loop is CASSPGGTGVYEQYF. The CDR3 coding sequence is TGTGCCAGCAGCCCGGGGGGGACAGGGGTTTACGAGCAGTACTTC.

This clonotype has a count of ten or more. J is TRBJ2-3 and V is TRBV9; 8 bases are a match to TRBD1. The germline V gene encodes CDR1 SGDLS and CDR2 YYNGEE. V lost 4 bases, J lost 3 bases, and 10 bases stayed unmatched. CDR3 size: 16 residues. The CDR3 nucleotides are TGTGCCAGCAGCACCCAAACAGGGGGTATAACAGATACGCAGTATTTT. It is translated as CASSTQTGGITDTQYF. Full variable domain (missing parts from reference TRBV9 and TRBJ2-3): DSGVTQTPKHLITATGQRVTLRCSPRSGDLSVYWYQQSLDQGLQFLIQYYNGEERAKGNILERFSAQQFPDLHSELNLSSLELGDSALYFCASSTQTGGITDTQYFGPGTRLTVL.

The rearrangement joins TRBV30 to TRBJ2-2; 7 bases align to TRBD1. The CDR3 length is 13 residues. J lost 4 bases, V lost 2 bases, and 1 base had no gene match. Germline values: CDR1 GTSNPN, CDR2 SVGIG (reference sequence). CDR3 loop: CAWSRQGTGELFF. CDR3 coding DNA: TGTGCCTGGAGTCGACAGGGCACCGGGGAGCTGTTTTTT.

The V call is TRBV4-1, the J call TRBJ2-1; D ambiguous. CDR1 and CDR2 from the germline V gene are MGHRA and YSYEKL. CDR3 size: 16 residues. Trimming left V 2 bases short and J 4 bases short, with 15 bases between. DNA of the CDR3: TGCGCCAGCAGCCAATTAGATTTGCTCGATTACAATGAGCAGTTCTTC. Translated: CASSQLDLLDYNEQFF.

The sample holds a few counts of this clonotype. The V call is TRBV3-1, the J call TRBJ1-1; D ambiguous. Germline values: CDR1 LGHDT, CDR2 YNNKEL (reference sequence). V shed 2 bases and J shed 2 bases, with 3 bases lying between them. The CDR3 has 12 residues. The CDR3 region has the DNA TGTGCCAGCAGCCAATATAACACTGAAGCTTTCTTT. It yields the protein CASSQYNTEAFF.

This clonotype was seen a few times. The chain carries TRBV7-9 and TRBJ2-2; no definite D call. This CDR3 region has 12 residues. The V gene lost 8 bases and the J gene lost 3 bases, with 7 bases spanning the gap. Germline values: CDR1 SEHNR, CDR2 FQNEAQ (reference sequence). The CDR3 DNA follows: TGTGCCAGCGGACCAGACACCGGGGAGCTGTTTTTT. This gives the protein CASGPDTGELFF.

J is TRBJ2-7 and V is TRBV6-5; 10 bases match TRBD1. The CDR3 loop spans 14 amino acids. CDR1 is MNHEY and CDR2 is SVGAGI in the germline V gene. Unmatched junction bases numbered 8, after V lost 5 bases and J lost 7 bases. DNA of the CDR3: TGTGCCAGCAGTGATCTGGACAGGGGGAAGGAGCAGTACTTC. It yields the protein CASSDLDRGKEQYF.

The V call is TRBV30, the J call TRBJ1-1; tentatively, D is TRBD1 (5 bases). Per the germline V gene, CDR1 is GTSNPN and CDR2 is SVGIG (reference sequence). Trimming shortened V by 1 base and J by 3 bases, and 6 bases separated the two germline ends. CDR3 length: 12 amino acids. The CDR3 DNA follows: TGTGCCTGGAGTGAGACAGACACTGAAGCTTTCTTT. Residues: CAWSETDTEAFF.

This clonotype was observed a handful of times. This chain links TRBV5-1 with TRBJ2-1, with D unclear. CDR1 is SGHRS and CDR2 is YFSETQ in the germline V gene. This CDR3 contains 13 residues. Deletions cut 4 bases from V and 8 bases from J, with 13 bases between. The CDR3 reads CASSLLSRYEQFF. In DNA form, the CDR3 reads TGCGCCAGCAGCCTCCTGTCGAGGTATGAGCAGTTCTTC.

This clonotype occurred a few times. The chain links TRBV2 to TRBJ1-6; 7 bases are a match to TRBD1. The CDR3 is 14 residues long. The germline CDR1 and CDR2 sequences are SNHLY and FYNNEI. Losses at the gene ends were 10 bases for V and 4 bases for J; bases not matched to a gene: 7. The CDR3 region is CATTGEEYNSPLHF. The CDR3 nucleotides are TGTGCCACAACAGGGGAGGAATATAATTCACCCCTCCACTTT.

This clonotype occurred many times. The rearrangement links TRBV7-2 to TRBJ2-7; tentative D call: TRBD2 (5 bases). Per germline, CDR1 SGHTA and CDR2 FQGNSA. V lost 5 bases to trimming and J lost 0 bases, with 5 bases between them. This CDR3 spans 12 amino acids. The CDR3 loop is CASSGSSYEQYF. The DNA for the CDR3 is TGTGCCAGCAGCGGGAGCTCCTACGAGCAGTACTTC.

This clonotype was counted a few times. In DNA, the CDR3 is TGCAGTGCTAGTCGTCCTGGGGAGGCCGAGCAGTACTTC. It codes for CSASRPGEAEQYF. The genes are TRBV20-1 and TRBJ2-7, with a tentative D call TRBD2 (6 bases). Trimming removed 3 bases from V and 6 bases from J, with 15 bases in between. Germline V gene data show CDR1 as DFQATT and CDR2 as SNEGSKA (reference sequence). This CDR3 has 13 amino acids.

To note about this clonotype: A much larger clone differs by one base, so this may be a read error. V and J are TRBV4-3 and TRBJ2-1; no clear D gene. Germline assignment: CDR1 LGHNA and CDR2 YSLEER. The CDR3 runs to 15 residues. CDR3 region: CASSQDHRPNNEQLF. The CDR3 DNA reads TGCGCCAGCAGCCAAGATCATCGGCCGAACAATGAGCAGTTATTC.

This sequence joins TRBV11-1 and TRBJ1-2; the match to TRBD1 covers 7 bases. Germline V gene data show CDR1 as SGHAT and CDR2 as FQDESV (reference sequence). V shed 2 bases and J 8 bases; nucleotides not matched to a gene: 5. The CDR3 length is 13 residues. CDR3: CASSLSGQEGYTF. CDR3 bases: TGTGCCAGCAGCTTATCTGGACAGGAGGGCTACACCTTC.

This clonotype has a handful of counts. This sequence joins TRBV7-3 and TRBJ2-3; TRBD2 is a possible D gene (5 bases). V was cut by 5 bases and J by 2 bases, with 14 bases left in between. The CDR3 consists of 15 residues. Per germline, CDR1 SGHTA and CDR2 FQGTGA. The CDR3 spells CASSPGLAPTDTQYF. DNA for the CDR3: TGTGCCAGCAGCCCAGGACTCGCCCCCACAGATACGCAGTATTTT.

This clonotype has a handful of counts. The genes are TRBV7-6 and TRBJ1-4; 7 nucleotides match TRBD1. V was clipped by 5 bases and J by 0 bases; unmatched bases: 18. Per germline, CDR1 SGHVS and CDR2 FNYEAQ. This CDR3 contains 20 residues. DNA for the CDR3: TGTGCCAGCAGCCACACAATTTGGGACAGCCATCTCGCAACTAATGAAAAACTGTTTTTT. It yields the protein CASSHTIWDSHLATNEKLFF. Drawing the rest from reference TRBV7-6 and TRBJ1-4, the complete variable domain is GAGVSQSPRYKVTKRGQDVALRCDPISGHVSLYWYRQALGQGPEFLTYFNYEAQQDKSGLPNDRFSAERPEGSISTLTIQRTEQRDSAMYRCASSHTIWDSHLATNEKLFFGSGTQLSVL.

The genes are TRBV18 and TRBJ2-1; D may be TRBD1 (5 bases). V lost 2 bases and J 2 bases, leaving 7 bases between the germline ends. Per the germline V gene, CDR1 is KGHSH and CDR2 is LQKENI. The CDR3 length is 14 residues. The CDR3 protein is CASSPAGTYNEQFF. The CDR3 coding sequence is TGTGCCAGCTCACCAGCAGGGACCTACAATGAGCAGTTCTTC.

This clonotype was detected many times. The chain links TRBV7-2 to TRBJ2-7; the D gene is possibly TRBD2 (6 bases). CDR3 length: 13 amino acids. Germline loops: CDR1 SGHTA, CDR2 FQGNSA. V was cut by 1 base and J by 5 bases, with 9 bases left in between. This CDR3 is CASSLGWRDEQYF. In DNA form, the CDR3 reads TGTGCCAGCAGCTTAGGGTGGAGGGACGAGCAGTACTTC. Full variable domain (rest looked up from reference TRBV7-2 and TRBJ2-7): GAGVSQSPSNKVTEKGKDVELRCDPISGHTALYWYRQSLGQGLEFLIYFQGNSAPDKSGLPSDRFSAERTGGSVSTLTIQRTQQEDSAVYLCASSLGWRDEQYFGPGTRLTVT.

This chain joins TRBV20-1 and TRBJ2-1; D is unresolved. The CDR3 is 13 residues long. Germline CDR1 and CDR2: DFQATT and SNEGSKA (reference sequence). V shed 3 bases and J shed 9 bases, with 15 bases lying between them. CDR3 loop: CSARTLNGGEQFF. The CDR3 DNA reads as TGCAGTGCTAGGACTCTCAATGGCGGTGAGCAGTTCTTC.

The chain couples TRBV12-3 or TRBV12-4 to TRBJ1-2, with 7 positions matching TRBD1. CDR3 length: 15 amino acids. V trimming: 6 bases; J trimming: 4 bases; junction bases outside the gene matches: 11. The DNA of the CDR3 is TGTGCCAGCAGGGGGGGACTACAGGGGAGCTATGGCTACACCTTC. Residues: CASRGGLQGSYGYTF.

The rearrangement joins TRBV27 to TRBJ2-3; maybe TRBD1 (5 bases). The V and J ends lost 6 bases and 3 bases respectively, with 7 bases between them. The CDR3 extends over 12 amino acids. Germline CDR1 MNHEY, CDR2 SMNVEV (reference sequence). CDR3 residues: CASSRETDTQYF. The CDR3 nucleotides are TGTGCCAGCAGCAGGGAAACAGATACGCAGTATTTT.

In its sample, this clonotype was seen a few times. The chain recombines TRBV7-8 with TRBJ2-7, with TRBD1 as a possible D gene (5 bases). V lost 3 bases, J lost 3 bases, and 9 bases lay in between. This CDR3 is 13 amino acids long. Per the germline V gene, CDR1 is SGHVS and CDR2 is FQNEAQ. As DNA, the CDR3 is TGTGCCAGCAGCTTCACAGGCTTCTACGAGCAGTACTTC. Its protein product is CASSFTGFYEQYF.

The chain has TRBV30 and TRBJ2-7; D is unclear. Germline V lookup: CDR1 GTSNPN, CDR2 SVGIG (reference sequence). The CDR3 runs 14 residues. With 0 bases removed from V and 2 bases from J, the gap between germline ends came to 11 bases. The CDR3 protein is CAWSVGLFTYEQYF. CDR3 bases: TGTGCCTGGAGTGTAGGTCTGTTTACCTACGAGCAGTACTTC.

This clonotype was detected once. The rearrangement uses TRBV3-1 and TRBJ2-3, with D possibly matching TRBD2 (6 bases). With 4 bases removed from V and 3 bases from J, the gap between germline ends came to 8 bases. Per germline, CDR1 LGHDT and CDR2 YNNKEL (reference sequence). This CDR3 has 13 amino acids. The CDR3 DNA follows: TGTGCCAGCAGCCGTGGACTAACAGATACGCAGTATTTT. Its protein is CASSRGLTDTQYF.

The chain joins TRBV18 to TRBJ1-3; D is uncertain. Looked up from germline, CDR1 is KGHSH and CDR2 is LQKENI. The germline V and J ends were trimmed by 2 bases and 0 bases, with 8 bases remaining between them. This CDR3 comprises 15 residues. CDR3 amino acids: CASSPTGVSGNTIYF. The CDR3 DNA follows: TGTGCCAGCTCACCAACCGGGGTCTCTGGAAACACCATATATTTT. The entire variable domain, with the rest obtained from reference TRBV18 and TRBJ1-3, is as follows: NAGVMQNPRHLVRRRGQEARLRCSPMKGHSHVYWYRQLPEEGLKFMVYLQKENIIDESGMPKERFSAEFPKEGPSILRIQQVVRGDSAAYFCASSPTGVSGNTIYFGEGSWLTVV.